This T cell receptor (beta chain) was documented in a study of T cell responses to AZD1222 COVID-19 vaccine. Study details: Analyses pooled second doses at about 4 or about 12 weeks.

Profiled with immunoSEQ multiplex PCR; TCRdb holds only in-frame clones, not every one. The data hold some 180,000 clones, with roughly 92% observed a single time. Regarding this clone: Its antigen is unknown.

Study observations and caveats: Baseline seropositivity characterized only a handful of AZD1222 recipients.

Germline lookup yields CDR1 SGHRS and CDR2 YFSETQ. V shed 7 bases and J 4 bases; nucleotides not matched to a gene: 9. This CDR3 spans 16 amino acids. This receptor was identified in an adult in good health. The sequences come from peripheral blood, collected on day 0 of AZD1222 vaccination. V and J are TRBV5-1 and TRBJ2-1, with 12 bases lining up with TRBD2. CDR3 nucleotide sequence: TGCGCCAGCTCTGCCTCCGGACTAGCGGGGTACAATGAGCAGTTCTTC. This gives the protein CASSASGLAGYNEQFF.